The present entry profiles one T cell receptor beta chain with its context. The sample is drawn from a study of blood T cell repertoires in COVID-19. Repertoires were generated with immunoSEQ multiplex PCR, while TCRdb's copy carries only in-frame clones and drops some. The top ten hold approximately 1% of the sample, which has about 350,000 clones, almost 90% seen once. V was clipped by 4 bases and J by 2 bases, with 18 bases between them. This CDR3 has 17 amino acids. The germline gives CDR1 GTSNPN, CDR2 SVGIG (reference sequence). The source of this sequence is a woman aged 30 to 39 who had been exposed to COVID-19. The sequenced material came from PBMCs or T cells enriched from blood (not recorded which). The chain employs TRBV30 and TRBJ1-6; no definite D call. In DNA form, the CDR3 reads TGTGCCTGGATGGGGATTGGTGAGGGCCCCTATAATTCACCCCTCCACTTT. As protein: CAWMGIGEGPYNSPLHF. The full variable domain, rest sourced from reference TRBV30 and TRBJ1-6, is SQTIHQWPATLVQPVGSPLSLECTVEGTSNPNLYWYRQAAGRGLQLLFYSVGIGQISSEVPQNLSASRPQDRQFILSSKKLLLSDSGFYLCAWMGIGEGPYNSPLHFGNGTRLTVT.